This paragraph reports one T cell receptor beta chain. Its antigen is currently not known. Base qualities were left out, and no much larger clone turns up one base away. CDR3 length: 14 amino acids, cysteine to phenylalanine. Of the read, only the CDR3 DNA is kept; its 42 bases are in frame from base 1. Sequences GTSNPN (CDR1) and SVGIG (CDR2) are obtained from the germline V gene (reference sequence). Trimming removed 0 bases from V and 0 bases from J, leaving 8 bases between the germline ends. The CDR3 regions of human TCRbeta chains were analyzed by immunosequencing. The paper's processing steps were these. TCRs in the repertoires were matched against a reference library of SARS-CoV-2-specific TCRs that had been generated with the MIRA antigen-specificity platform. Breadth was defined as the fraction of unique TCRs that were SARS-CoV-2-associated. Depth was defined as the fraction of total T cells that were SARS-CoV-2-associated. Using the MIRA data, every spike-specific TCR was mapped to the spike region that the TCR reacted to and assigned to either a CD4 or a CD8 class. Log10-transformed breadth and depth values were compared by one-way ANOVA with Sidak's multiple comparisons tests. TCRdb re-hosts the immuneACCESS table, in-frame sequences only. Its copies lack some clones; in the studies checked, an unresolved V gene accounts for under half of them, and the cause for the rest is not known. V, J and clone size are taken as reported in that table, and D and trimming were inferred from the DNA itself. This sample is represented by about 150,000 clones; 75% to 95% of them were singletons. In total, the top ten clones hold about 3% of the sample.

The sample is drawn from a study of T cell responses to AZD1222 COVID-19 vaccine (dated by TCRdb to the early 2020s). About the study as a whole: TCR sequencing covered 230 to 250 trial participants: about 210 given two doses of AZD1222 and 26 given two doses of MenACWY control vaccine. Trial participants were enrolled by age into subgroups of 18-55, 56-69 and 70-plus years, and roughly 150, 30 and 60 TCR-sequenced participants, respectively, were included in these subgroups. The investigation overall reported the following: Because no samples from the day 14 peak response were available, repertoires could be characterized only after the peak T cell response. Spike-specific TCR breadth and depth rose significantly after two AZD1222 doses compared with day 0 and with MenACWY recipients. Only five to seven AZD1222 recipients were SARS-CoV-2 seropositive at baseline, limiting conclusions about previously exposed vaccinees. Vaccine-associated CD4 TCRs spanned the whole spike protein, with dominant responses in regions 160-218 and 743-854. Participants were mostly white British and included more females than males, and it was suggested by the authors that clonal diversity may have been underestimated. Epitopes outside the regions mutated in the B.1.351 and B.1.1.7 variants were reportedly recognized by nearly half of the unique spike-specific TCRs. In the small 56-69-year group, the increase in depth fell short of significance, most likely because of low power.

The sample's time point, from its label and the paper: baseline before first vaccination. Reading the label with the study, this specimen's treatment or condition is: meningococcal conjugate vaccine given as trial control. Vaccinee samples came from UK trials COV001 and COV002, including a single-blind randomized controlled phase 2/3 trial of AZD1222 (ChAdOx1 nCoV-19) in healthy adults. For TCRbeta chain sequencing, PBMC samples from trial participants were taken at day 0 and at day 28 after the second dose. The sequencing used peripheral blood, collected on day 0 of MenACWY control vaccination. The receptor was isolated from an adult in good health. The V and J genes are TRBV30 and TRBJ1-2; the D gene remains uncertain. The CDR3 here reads CAWSVQSTNYGYTF. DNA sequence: TGTGCCTGGAGTGTACAGAGTACTAACTATGGCTACACCTTC.